The 26 T cell receptor beta chains below all came from one sample that was sequenced in a study of T cells in Graves' hyperthyroidism and ophthalmopathy. Researchers took RNA transcripts and amplified the TCR beta CDR3 regions from them. TCR CDR3 regions were first amplified by RT-PCR with HTBI primers. TCRdb re-analysed the multiplex PCR reads in MiXCR, keeping a single row per CDR3 protein. This table holds around 350,000 distinct CDR3 sequences, about a fifth found once. Specimen: blood. The receptor source for this set is a woman in her late teens or twenties with Graves' hyperthyroidism.

This clonotype was detected ten times or more. This chain connects TRBV6-2 or TRBV6-3 to TRBJ2-7, with 9 bases lining up with TRBD2. The V gene end was trimmed by 2 bases and the J gene end by 6 bases; junction bases not matched to a gene: 5. Germline CDR1 and CDR2: MNHEY and SVGEGT. This CDR3 comprises 14 residues. CDR3 region: CASSYGGGAGEQYF. As DNA, the CDR3 is TGTGCCAGCAGTTACGGCGGGGGGGCCGGCGAGCAGTACTTC.

The genes are TRBV5-1 and TRBJ1-2; D gene unclear. V gave up 4 bases and J gave up 4 bases, with 17 bases separating them. The CDR3 contains 15 residues. Germline V lookup: CDR1 SGHRS, CDR2 YFSETQ. The CDR3 protein is CASSPNTQRFYGYTF. For the CDR3, the DNA is TGCGCCAGCAGCCCGAATACACAGCGTTTCTATGGCTACACCTTC.

The chain combines TRBV19 with TRBJ1-1, with TRBD1 matching over 7 bases. The CDR3 is 14 residues long. The junction had 8 bases not matched to a gene; V was cut back by 4 bases and J by 6 bases. CDR1 and CDR2 from the germline V gene are LNHDA and SQIVND (reference sequence). The CDR3 nucleotides read TGTGCCAGTAGTAACAGGGGTTTGGACTCTGAAGCTTTCTTT. It translates to CASSNRGLDSEAFF.

This clonotype was detected many times. The chain employs TRBV30 and TRBJ1-1; no clear D gene. The CDR3 loop spans 16 amino acids. Per the germline V gene, CDR1 is GTSNPN and CDR2 is SVGIG (reference sequence). Trimming stripped 1 base from V and 0 bases from J, with 15 bases between. CDR3 DNA: TGTGCCTGGAGTGGAGCGTTGTACGCCTTGAACACTGAAGCTTTCTTT. It specifies CAWSGALYALNTEAFF.

This clonotype occurred many times. This chain joins TRBV27 and TRBJ1-1; perhaps TRBD1 as D (5 bases). The V gene's germline CDR1 is MNHEY and CDR2 SMNVEV (reference sequence). V was shortened by 2 bases and J by 4 bases, with 14 bases between the two germline ends. The CDR3 is made up of 15 amino acids. For the CDR3, the DNA is TGTGCCAGCAGTTTAGCAGGGCCCTTGGGCACTGAAGCTTTCTTT. This sequence encodes CASSLAGPLGTEAFF.

This clonotype has at least ten counts. V gene TRBV2 combines with J gene TRBJ2-2; D unclear. From germline, CDR1 is SNHLY and CDR2 FYNNEI. CDR3 length: 13 amino acids. V was shortened by 7 bases and J by 3 bases, with 9 bases between the two germline ends. The CDR3 region is CASIDTDTGELFF. For the CDR3, the DNA is TGTGCCAGCATTGATACAGACACCGGGGAGCTGTTTTTT.

This chain joins TRBV28 and TRBJ1-2, with 7 bases matching TRBD1. CDR1 is MDHEN and CDR2 is SYDVKM in the germline V gene. The CDR3 is made up of 14 amino acids. J lost 3 bases, V lost 6 bases, and 7 bases had no gene match. For the CDR3, the DNA is TGTGCCAGCAGCGTGACAGGGACCCACTATGGCTACACCTTC. Its translation is CASSVTGTHYGYTF.

There are many counts of this clonotype. The chain recombines TRBV7-9 with TRBJ1-1, with D unclear. Germline values: CDR1 SEHNR, CDR2 FQNEAQ (reference sequence). This CDR3 is 13 amino acids long. Trimming pared 4 bases from V and 0 bases from J, leaving 6 bases between. The CDR3 is CASSSEMNTEAFF. DNA of the CDR3: TGTGCCAGCAGCTCGGAGATGAACACTGAAGCTTTCTTT.

The V gene is TRBV18, the J gene TRBJ2-7; 12 bases match TRBD1. The germline V gene has CDR1 KGHSH and CDR2 LQKENI. V was clipped by 4 bases and J by 3 bases; unmatched bases: 7. The length of the CDR3 is 16 residues. CDR3 residues: CASSLTGTGGGYEQYF. The CDR3, as DNA: TGTGCCAGCTCACTAACCGGGACAGGGGGCGGCTACGAGCAGTACTTC.

The table lists this clonotype with many counts. One end of the junction fails to match germline, which may point to a read error. The chain uses TRBV15 and TRBJ1-1; the D is unclear. This CDR3 is built from 16 residues. CDR1 is LNHNV and CDR2 is YYDKDF in the germline V gene (reference sequence). CDR3 region: CATSRPGNTANTGAFF. The DNA of the CDR3 is TGTGCCACCAGCAGACCGGGCAATACTGCGAACACTGGAGCTTTCTTT.

Only a few counts were recorded for this clonotype. The V and J genes are TRBV7-3 and TRBJ2-2; 8 bases align to TRBD1. V dropped 2 bases and J dropped 5; count of bases not matched to a gene: 7. In germline, CDR1 is SGHTA, CDR2 FQGTGA. The CDR3 length is 16 residues. CDR3: CASSLARTGRTGELFF. CDR3 DNA sequence: TGTGCCAGCAGCTTAGCCCGGACAGGGCGGACCGGGGAGCTGTTTTTT.

The chain carries TRBV6-2 or TRBV6-3 and TRBJ1-2; 9 positions agree with TRBD1. V trimming: 8 bases; J trimming: 8 bases; junction bases outside the gene matches: 9. In germline, CDR1 is MNHEY, CDR2 SVGEGT. The CDR3 is 13 amino acids. The CDR3 coding sequence is TGTGCCAGCGGGAACAGGGGGCAGGACGGCTACACCTTC. Residues: CASGNRGQDGYTF.

This clonotype was detected many times. The rearrangement joins TRBV6-5 to TRBJ1-1; D is unresolved. Trimming pared 5 bases from V and 5 bases from J, leaving 15 bases between. The CDR3 sequence is 14 residues long. Germline V lookup: CDR1 MNHEY, CDR2 SVGAGI. The CDR3 is CASSPHGVGTEAFF. CDR3 DNA sequence: TGTGCCAGCAGTCCCCACGGGGTAGGGACTGAAGCTTTCTTT.

This clonotype was seen repeatedly, ten times or more. V is TRBV10-1 and J is TRBJ2-7, with D perhaps TRBD1 (6 bases). Between the trimmed V and J ends, which lost 4 bases and 4 bases, there was a span of 14 bases. CDR1 and CDR2 from the germline V gene are WNHNN and SYGVQD (reference sequence). The CDR3 is 14 amino acids. In DNA form, the CDR3 reads TGCGCCAGCAGTGGGTACAGGGTACGTTACGAGCAGTACTTC. Translation gives CASSGYRVRYEQYF.

Ten or more counts support this clonotype. V usage is TRBV12-3 or TRBV12-4 and J usage is TRBJ1-1, with a possible D match to TRBD1 (6 bases). There are 17 residues in the CDR3. Trimming cost V 3 bases and J 0 bases, with 17 bases left between them. The CDR3 region has the DNA TGTGCCAGCAGTTTCTTAAGGGGGGGAGGCATGAACACTGAAGCTTTCTTT. Its translation: CASSFLRGGGMNTEAFF.

This clonotype was counted many times. The genes are TRBV6-5 and TRBJ1-2; D not certain. The CDR3 length is 13 residues. V was clipped by 0 bases and J by 5 bases, with 7 bases between them. CDR1 and CDR2 from the germline V gene are MNHEY and SVGAGI. In DNA, the CDR3 is TGTGCCAGCAGTTACTCGACTATTTATGGCTACACCTTC. This encodes CASSYSTIYGYTF.

This clonotype was observed a handful of times. The chain combines TRBV4-2 with TRBJ2-7; possible D gene TRBD1, 6 bases. Germline CDR1 and CDR2: LGHNA and YNFKEQ. V shed 1 base and J shed 2 bases, with 15 bases lying between them. This CDR3 contains 16 residues. The CDR3 DNA sequence: TGTGCCAGCAGCCAAGGACCAGGGGCAGGAGCCTACGAGCAGTACTTC. It is translated as CASSQGPGAGAYEQYF.

This clonotype was counted many times. The chain recombines TRBV11-3 with TRBJ1-2; no clear D gene. Trimming took off 2 bases at V and 6 bases at J, with 16 bases between the two ends. Germline V lookup: CDR1 SGHNT, CDR2 YENEEA. The CDR3 loop spans 15 amino acids. The CDR3 protein is CASSLKVQLGHGYTF. CDR3 coding DNA: TGTGCCAGCAGCTTAAAGGTCCAGCTTGGTCATGGCTACACCTTC.

This clonotype was observed many times. The genes are TRBV11-1 and TRBJ2-3; D gene ambiguous. The V and J ends lost 4 bases and 1 base respectively, with 12 bases between them. Germline CDR1 SGHAT, CDR2 FQDESV (reference sequence). CDR3 length equals 15 residues. The CDR3 loop is CASSSSWTGTDTQYF. The CDR3 nucleotides read TGTGCCAGCAGCTCTTCATGGACGGGCACAGATACGCAGTATTTT.

The chain joins TRBV4-2 to TRBJ1-2, with TRBD1 as a possible D gene (5 bases). The CDR3 is 15 residues long. Germline CDR1 reads LGHNA; CDR2 reads YNFKEQ. V lost 0 bases and J lost 8, with 16 bases in between. DNA for the CDR3: TGTGCCAGCAGCCAAGAAGGCCCGGGGCGAGAAGGCTACACCTTC. This encodes CASSQEGPGREGYTF.

There are many counts of this clonotype. The CDR3 spells CASSQPGGGSDYGYTF. The CDR3 nucleotides read TGTGCCAGCAGCCAACCTGGTGGGGGGAGTGACTATGGCTACACCTTC. The rearrangement links TRBV4-2 to TRBJ1-2; possible D gene TRBD1, 5 bases. The CDR3 consists of 16 residues. Germline-derived CDR1 and CDR2 are LGHNA and YNFKEQ. The V gene lost 2 bases and the J gene lost 3 bases, with 16 bases spanning the gap.

This clonotype was counted ten times or more. The chain is built from TRBV6-5 and TRBJ2-6; unclear D gene. CDR3 length: 13 amino acids. The V gene's germline CDR1 is MNHEY and CDR2 SVGAGI. Trimming stripped 7 bases from V and 2 bases from J, with 6 bases between. The CDR3 protein is CASITPGANVLTF. The DNA for the CDR3 is TGTGCCAGCATAACTCCTGGGGCCAACGTCCTGACTTTC.

The CDR3 nucleotides are TGTGCCAGCAGCCAAGGTGACCGGCCAGCTTTCTTT. Translating gives CASSQGDRPAFF. V usage is TRBV3-1 and J usage is TRBJ1-1; D remains ambiguous. Looked up from germline, CDR1 is LGHDT and CDR2 is YNNKEL (reference sequence). This CDR3 contains 12 residues. V lost 1 base to trimming and J lost 10 bases, with 10 bases between them.

Details on this clonotype: With a much larger clone just one base away, this may be a read error. The rearrangement uses TRBV20-1 and TRBJ1-1, with D possibly matching TRBD1 (6 bases). CDR3 length equals 13 residues. Per the germline V gene, CDR1 is DFQATT and CDR2 is SNEGSKA (reference sequence). In nucleotides, the CDR3 is TGCAGTTCTAGGACAGCCGGGAACACTGAAGCTTTCTTT. This codes for CSSRTAGNTEAFF.

As concerns this clonotype: A much more abundant neighbour one base away suggests this may be a read error. The V gene is TRBV28, the J gene TRBJ2-7; perhaps D is TRBD1 or TRBD2 (5 bases each). Per germline, CDR1 MDHEN and CDR2 SYDVKM. Trimming removed 7 bases at V and 0 bases at J, with 16 bases between. The CDR3 length is 15 residues. The chain's CDR3 is CASIERGRSSYEQYF. In DNA, the CDR3 is TGTGCCAGCATCGAGAGGGGCAGATCCTCCTACGAGCAGTACTTC. Supplemented by reference TRBV28 and TRBJ2-7, the full variable domain reads DVKVTQSSRYLVKRTGEKVFLECVQDMDHENMFWYRQDPGLGLRLIYFSYDVKMKEKGDIPEGYSVSREKKERFSLILESASTNQTSMYLCASIERGRSSYEQYFGPGTRLTVT.

This clonotype was seen many times. The rearrangement uses TRBV5-1 and TRBJ1-2; D is unclear. Trimming removed 4 bases from V and 3 bases from J, with 10 bases in between. The germline V gene has CDR1 SGHRS and CDR2 YFSETQ. This CDR3 spans 13 amino acids. The CDR3 DNA is TGCGCCAGCAGCCCGGCCGGGGACTATGGCTACACCTTC. This translates into CASSPAGDYGYTF.